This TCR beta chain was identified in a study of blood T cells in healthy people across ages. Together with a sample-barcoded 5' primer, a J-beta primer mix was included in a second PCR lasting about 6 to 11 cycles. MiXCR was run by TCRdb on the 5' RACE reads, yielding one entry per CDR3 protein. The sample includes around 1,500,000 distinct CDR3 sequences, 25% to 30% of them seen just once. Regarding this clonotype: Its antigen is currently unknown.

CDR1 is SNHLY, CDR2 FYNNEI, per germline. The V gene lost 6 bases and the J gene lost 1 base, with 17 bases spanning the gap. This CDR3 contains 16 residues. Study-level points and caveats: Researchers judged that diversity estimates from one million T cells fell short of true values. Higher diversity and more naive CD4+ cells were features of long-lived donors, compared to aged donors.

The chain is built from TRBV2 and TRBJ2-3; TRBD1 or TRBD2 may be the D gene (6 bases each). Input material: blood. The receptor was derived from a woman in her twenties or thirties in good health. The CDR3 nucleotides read TGTGCCAGCAGACTCAGGGGAACGGGGGGCACAGATACGCAGTATTTT. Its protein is CASRLRGTGGTDTQYF.